The 5 T cell receptor beta chains given below trace back to one sample, sequenced in a study of shared clonotypes between healthy human individuals. The method was immunoSEQ multiplex PCR; TCRdb's version includes in-frame clones alone and lacks a portion of them. The sample has approximately 2.5 million clones; more than 85% are singletons. Sequenced sample: naive CD4+ T cells from PBMCs. Subset denoted: CD45RA+ positively selected. These receptors originate from a young man in good health. Some clones in this sample may be carry-over from other donors' samples.

As to this clone: The same CDR3 is also encoded by other DNA sequences in this sample. V is TRBV9 and J is TRBJ2-2; 8 bases are a match to TRBD1. The CDR3 covers 15 residues. V gave up 3 bases and J gave up 4 bases; unmatched junction bases: 5. Germline CDR1 and CDR2: SGDLS and YYNGEE. CDR3 loop: CASSGGQGGTGELFF. In DNA, the CDR3 is TGTGCCAGCAGCGGTGGACAGGGCGGCACCGGGGAGCTGTTTTTT.

This clone was observed once. The V and J genes are TRBV5-4 and TRBJ1-2; no clear D. Germline V gives CDR1 SGHNT, CDR2 YYREEE (reference sequence). Trimming removed 1 base from V and 8 bases from J, with 15 bases in between. The length of the CDR3 is 14 residues. The CDR3 coding sequence is TGTGCCAGCAGCTTGAACACCGGGCCGGGAGGCTACACCTTC. Its translation is CASSLNTGPGGYTF.

The V and J genes are TRBV7-2 and TRBJ1-5; maybe TRBD1 (6 bases). The length of the CDR3 is 14 residues. V lost 6 bases and J lost 3, with 12 bases in between. The germline CDR1 and CDR2 sequences are SGHTA and FQGNSA. CDR3 sequence reads: CASSSDRTNQPQHF. As DNA, the CDR3 is TGTGCCAGCAGTTCTGACAGGACCAATCAGCCCCAGCATTTT.

This chain links TRBV7-6 with TRBJ2-3; unclear D gene. The CDR3 loop spans 14 amino acids. Germline V gives CDR1 SGHVS, CDR2 FNYEAQ. V was clipped by 0 bases and J by 5 bases, with 9 bases between them. This CDR3 reads CASSLAQNIDTQYF. The CDR3 DNA reads as TGTGCCAGCAGCTTAGCCCAGAACATAGATACGCAGTATTTT.

CDR3 amino acids: CASSLWDRRTGNEQFF. The CDR3 coding sequence is TGTGCCAGCAGTTTATGGGACAGGCGGACGGGCAATGAGCAGTTCTTC. This sequence joins TRBV28 and TRBJ2-1; 7 nucleotides match TRBD1. The germline CDR1 and CDR2 sequences are MDHEN and SYDVKM. V shed 0 bases, J shed 6 bases, and the junction held 8 bases outside the gene matches. This CDR3 contains 16 residues.